This T cell receptor (beta chain) came from a study of T cells in Graves' hyperthyroidism and ophthalmopathy. Broader study findings: A 13 V-J signature model discriminated ophthalmopathy versus stable hyperthyroidism.

Germline V gene lookup returns CDR1 KGHDR and CDR2 SFDVKD. V gave up 4 bases and J gave up 6 bases, with 18 bases separating them. The length of the CDR3 is 15 residues. This clonotype was seen just once. Its antigen is unknown. The TCR beta CDR3 regions underwent amplification using RNA transcripts as the source. First-round RT-PCR of the TCR CDR3 relied on the HTBI primer set. TCRdb reprocessed the multiplex PCR reads with MiXCR, giving one entry per CDR3 protein. The table records over 650,000 distinct CDR3 sequences, 16% of them present only once. The chain carries TRBV24-1 and TRBJ2-7; D is unclear. The sample taken for sequencing was blood. The sequence was obtained from a man aged 18 to 30 with Graves' hyperthyroidism. The CDR3 nucleotides read TGTGCCACCAGTGACTCCTCGGCGGCAGGCGCCGAGCAGTACTTC. Translation gives CATSDSSAAGAEQYF.